What follows describes a single TCR beta chain. What it binds is not known. Germline CDR1 and CDR2: LGHNA and YSLEER. The CDR3 is 14 residues long. The V end was cut by 0 bases, the J end by 7 bases, with 9 bases between. Assay: immunoSEQ multiplex PCR; the TCRdb copy retains only in-frame clones and omits some. This sample has about 680,000 clones, with 89% found just once. These data belong to a study of Ad26.COV2.S vaccination and SARS-CoV-2 variants. Notes on the study in general: Spike-specific TCR breadth was greater in vaccine than placebo recipients.

Noted treatment: roughly 18 received Ad26.COV2.S at low or high dose, single or two shots; roughly five received placebo; per-sample allocation not given. At day 63 after the first vaccine or placebo injection, samples were drawn. A Boston adult aged 18-55 years was the donor. This receptor was identified in a person between 18 and 65 years old who received the Ad26.COV2.S COVID-19 vaccine or a placebo. The chain is built from TRBV4-3 and TRBJ2-2; the D is unclear. The specimen was peripheral blood, collected in a trial of Ad26.COV2.S vaccine versus placebo. The CDR3 loop reads CASSQEGRGGELFF. CDR3 coding DNA: TGCGCCAGCAGCCAAGAGGGTCGAGGCGGGGAGCTGTTTTTT.